This T cell receptor (beta chain) was documented in a study of cytomegalovirus exposure and HLA in healthy donors. The V segment lost 0 bases and the J segment 7 bases; nucleotides outside the gene matches: 6. The V gene's germline CDR1 is SGDLS and CDR2 YYNGEE. The CDR3 runs 15 residues. Remarks on this clone: Its matching antigen is unknown.

Whole-study results and caveats: It emerged from a later analysis that several of the most significant clusters appeared to be linked to common viral pathogens. Relative to equally common others, HLA-associated TCR beta chains showed greater clonal expansion in a later analysis. The authors enumerated 180 or so TCR beta chains as linked to cytomegalovirus. DRB1 showed the most TCR associations and HLA-C the fewest in a later analysis, as rates varied by HLA locus.

PCR amplification relied on 60 Vbeta primers (plus 13 Jbeta primers). TCRdb's copy holds only in-frame clones and misses some; the assay was immunoSEQ multiplex PCR. The sample has over 100,000 clones; less than 80% are singletons. Sequenced sample: PBMCs. The V call is TRBV9, the J call TRBJ2-1, with 8 bases fitting TRBD2. This TCR derives from a woman aged 50 to 60 in good health and CMV-seropositive. In nucleotides, the CDR3 is TGTGCCAGCAGCGTAGAGGAAAGCGGGAGAAATGAGCAGTTCTTC. This codes for CASSVEESGRNEQFF.